This T cell receptor (beta chain) derives from a study of T cells expressing NK-cell markers. General study points: Dominant NKG2C+ clonotypes were found to form about 1.0-8% of CD8+ T cells in a handful of donors. For a handful of donors, these clonotypes were likewise the leading ones in the CD3+CD56-NKG2C+ fraction. HCMV specificity of the expanded NKG2C+ T cell clones was not established.

As to this clonotype: Its antigen is still unknown.

Germline V lookup: CDR1 MDHEN, CDR2 SYDVKM. This CDR3 has 18 amino acids. It was by 5'RACE template switching with UMIs that TCR beta cDNA was made. After re-calling the 5' RACE reads, TCRdb lists one entry per CDR3 protein, DNA absent. Its listing shows 450,000 to 600,000 distinct CDR3 sequences. The TCR comes from a man between 18 and 29 years old in good health. The sample comprised blood T cells: a sorted CD56 or NKG2C T cell subset, CD4+ or CD8+ T cells, or bulk PBMC T cells (not recorded which). The V call is TRBV28, the J call TRBJ2-1; the TCRdb D gene call, TRBD2, has no DNA to confirm it. The CDR3 is CASVPYLAGPKPYNEQFF.